A single sample gave rise to the 24 T cell receptor beta chains below, sequenced in a study of T cell responses to AZD1222 COVID-19 vaccine. Produced via immunoSEQ multiplex PCR; TCRdb's table is partial and in-frame only. The sample shows fewer than 130,000 clones, approximately 90% of them seen only once. The specimen was peripheral blood, collected 28 days after the second AZD1222 dose. The receptors here all came from an adult who received the AZD1222 COVID-19 vaccine.

The chain combines TRBV19 with TRBJ1-5, with D unclear. Germline loops: CDR1 LNHDA, CDR2 SQIVND (reference sequence). This CDR3 region has 16 residues. V lost 0 bases and J 5 bases, leaving 14 bases between the germline ends. This CDR3 reads CASSIEGVAVDQPQHF. CDR3 DNA: TGTGCCAGTAGTATAGAAGGAGTGGCAGTAGATCAGCCCCAGCATTTT.

The rearrangement links TRBV3-1 (or the pseudogene TRBV3-2) to TRBJ2-2, with D maybe TRBD1 (6 bases). Trimming pared 1 base from V and 5 bases from J, leaving 11 bases between. The CDR3 runs to 15 residues. Germline V gives CDR1 LGHDT, CDR2 YNNKEL (reference sequence). The CDR3 protein is CASSQGFQGTGELFF. DNA for the CDR3: TGTGCCAGCAGCCAAGGGTTCCAGGGGACCGGGGAGCTGTTTTTT.

This clone was recorded once. The CDR3 spells CASSFAGGSGQPQHF. Written as DNA, the CDR3 is TGTGCCAGCAGCTTTGCTGGAGGGTCCGGCCAGCCCCAGCATTTT. The rearrangement links TRBV11-2 to TRBJ1-5; D call uncertain. Germline loops: CDR1 SGHAT, CDR2 FQNNGV. With 3 bases removed from V and 7 bases from J, the gap between germline ends came to 16 bases. The CDR3 is 15 residues long.

The rearrangement links TRBV10-3 to TRBJ1-1; D is unresolved. The CDR3 has 11 residues. V lost 9 bases, J lost 1 base, and 6 bases lay in between. CDR1 and CDR2 from the germline V gene are ENHRY and SYGVKD. The DNA for the CDR3 is TGTGCCATACGGGGGAACACTGAAGCTTTCTTT. Amino acid sequence: CAIRGNTEAFF.

The rearrangement links TRBV28 to TRBJ1-6; D might be TRBD1 (5 bases). In germline, CDR1 is MDHEN, CDR2 SYDVKM. Trimming removed 5 bases from V and 8 bases from J, with 16 bases in between. The CDR3 covers 15 residues. The CDR3 spells CASSLGPLNYSPLHF. As DNA, the CDR3 is TGTGCCAGCAGTCTGGGACCCTTAAACTATTCACCCCTCCACTTT.

The J gene is TRBJ2-5, the V gene TRBV19, with D tentatively TRBD1 (5 bases). V gave up 4 bases and J gave up 4 bases, with 7 bases separating them. The CDR3 spans 12 residues. Per germline, CDR1 LNHDA and CDR2 SQIVND (reference sequence). The CDR3 here is CASSSQGETQYF. For the CDR3, the DNA is TGTGCCAGTAGTAGCCAGGGAGAGACCCAGTACTTC. Full variable domain (missing parts from reference TRBV19 and TRBJ2-5): DGGITQSPKYLFRKEGQNVTLSCEQNLNHDAMYWYRQDPGQGLRLIYYSQIVNDFQKGDIAEGYSVSREKKESFPLTVTSAQKNPTAFYLCASSSQGETQYFGPGTRLLVL.

V gene TRBV28 combines with J gene TRBJ1-2, with 7 bases lining up with TRBD1. Germline CDR1 is MDHEN and CDR2 is SYDVKM. V lost 5 bases and J lost 4; bases outside the gene matches: 4. The length of the CDR3 is 13 residues. The CDR3 DNA reads TGTGCCAGCAGTCAGGGGGGCTTCTATGGCTACACCTTC. Amino acid sequence: CASSQGGFYGYTF.

The V and J genes are TRBV6-5 and TRBJ2-5; no reliable D call. V lost 6 bases and J lost 1, with 9 bases in between. Germline V CDR1 and CDR2: MNHEY, SVGAGI. The length of the CDR3 is 13 residues. In DNA form, the CDR3 reads TGTGCCAGCAGGCGGACGGTCCAAGAGACCCAGTACTTC. The encoded protein is CASRRTVQETQYF.

The sample holds one count of this clone. The gene calls are TRBV29-1 and TRBJ2-2; 12 bases match TRBD1. Germline V gene data show CDR1 as SQVTM and CDR2 as ANQGSEA. This CDR3 spans 15 amino acids. The ends lost 2 bases at V and 7 bases at J; junction bases unmatched: 5. The CDR3 loop is CSVELGQGAGGELFF. The CDR3 DNA sequence: TGCAGCGTTGAACTGGGACAGGGGGCAGGCGGGGAGCTGTTTTTT.

V and J are TRBV5-1 and TRBJ1-2; a possible D gene is TRBD1 (5 bases). CDR3 length equals 13 residues. Germline-derived CDR1 and CDR2 are SGHRS and YFSETQ. V was clipped by 1 base and J by 5 bases, with 9 bases between them. CDR3 protein: CASSLQEGYGYTF. For the CDR3, the DNA is TGCGCCAGCAGCTTGCAGGAGGGGTATGGCTACACCTTC.

The chain is built from TRBV5-1 and TRBJ2-3, with no clear D. Trimming removed 4 bases at V and 2 bases at J, with 23 bases between. Germline V gene sequence: CDR1 SGHRS, CDR2 YFSETQ. This CDR3 region has 18 residues. The CDR3 loop reads CASSNPLYPAAFTDTQYF. CDR3 in DNA: TGCGCCAGCAGCAACCCCCTATACCCAGCCGCCTTCACAGATACGCAGTATTTT.

The rearrangement links TRBV19 to TRBJ2-1, with D perhaps given as TRBD1 or TRBD2 (5 bases each). This CDR3 is built from 15 residues. V was pared by 4 bases and J by 12 bases, with 22 bases between. The germline V gene encodes CDR1 LNHDA and CDR2 SQIVND (reference sequence). The CDR3 coding sequence is TGTGCCAGTAGTAACTATGACAGCCTTACGAGGGGGCAGTTCTTC. Its protein is CASSNYDSLTRGQFF.

The chain links TRBV20-1 to TRBJ2-7; no clear D. Looked up from germline, CDR1 is DFQATT and CDR2 is SNEGSKA (reference sequence). The CDR3 extends over 18 amino acids. Deletions cut 3 bases from V and 5 bases from J, with 29 bases between. CDR3 loop: CSASSSPMGQVDSHEQYF. The CDR3 DNA is TGCAGTGCTAGTTCGTCCCCGATGGGTCAGGTGGATTCCCACGAGCAGTACTTC.

In DNA, the CDR3 is TGTGCCAGCACCCCGGCAGGGGTCGAAAAACTGTTTTTT. Translated, it gives CASTPAGVEKLFF. This chain uses TRBV12-3 or TRBV12-4 with TRBJ1-4, with D perhaps TRBD1 (6 bases). The CDR3 extends over 13 amino acids. Deletions cut 7 bases from V and 8 bases from J, with 14 bases between.

The V and J genes are TRBV5-4 and TRBJ2-1; TRBD1 aligns across 8 bases. The junction had 4 bases not matched to a gene; V was cut back by 4 bases and J by 4 bases. From germline, CDR1 is SGHNT and CDR2 YYREEE (reference sequence). The CDR3 sequence is 14 residues long. CDR3 protein: CASSLRDRYNEQFF. CDR3 bases: TGTGCCAGCAGCCTAAGGGACAGGTACAATGAGCAGTTCTTC.

The chain has TRBV24-1 and TRBJ2-5, with 8 bases that match TRBD2. This CDR3 region has 14 residues. Germline CDR1 reads KGHDR; CDR2 reads SFDVKD. J lost 2 bases, V lost 9 bases, and 7 bases had no gene match. The CDR3 DNA follows: TGTGCCACCTCTCCTGGCGGGGGGCAAGAGACCCAGTACTTC. It is translated as CATSPGGGQETQYF.

The genes are TRBV5-6 and TRBJ2-2; TRBD2 might be the D (5 bases). Per the germline V gene, CDR1 is SGHDT and CDR2 is YYEEEE. V lost 2 bases and J 6 bases, leaving 11 bases between the germline ends. This CDR3 spans 14 amino acids. The CDR3 region has the DNA TGTGCCAGCAGCTTAGGACTTTACGCCGGGGAGCTGTTTTTT. Residues: CASSLGLYAGELFF.

The chain joins TRBV19 to TRBJ1-2; D not resolved. CDR3 size: 15 residues. The V end lost 5 bases, the J end lost 2 bases, and 15 bases lay between the germline ends. Per the germline V gene, CDR1 is LNHDA and CDR2 is SQIVND (reference sequence). CDR3 in amino acids: CASSPRTEQNYGYTF. The CDR3, as DNA: TGTGCCAGTAGTCCGAGGACCGAGCAAAACTATGGCTACACCTTC.

V and J are TRBV6-6 and TRBJ2-5; TRBD2 aligns across 14 bases. The CDR3 length is 19 residues. Germline V lookup: CDR1 MNHNY, CDR2 SVGAGI (reference sequence). Germline trimming cut 6 bases from V and 1 base from J; bases unmatched to any gene: 13. In DNA, the CDR3 is TGTGCCAGCAGCCGAGGACTAGCGGGAGGTTTCCCCCCCCAAGAGACCCAGTACTTC. Its translation is CASSRGLAGGFPPQETQYF.

The chain links TRBV7-9 to TRBJ1-3; D perhaps matches TRBD1 (5 bases). The CDR3 totals 15 residues. Trimming removed 2 bases from V and 6 bases from J, with 14 bases in between. CDR1 is SEHNR and CDR2 is FQNEAQ in the germline V gene (reference sequence). The CDR3 loop reads CASSLRSAGTNTIYF. In nucleotides, the CDR3 is TGTGCCAGCAGCTTACGGTCGGCAGGGACAAACACCATATATTTT.

This clone appeared once. This chain connects TRBV5-1 to TRBJ2-5, with D hard to call. Trimming removed 5 bases from V and 1 base from J, with 6 bases in between. Germline CDR1 SGHRS, CDR2 YFSETQ. This CDR3 has 12 amino acids. The chain's CDR3 is CASSSGQETQYF. The CDR3 nucleotides read TGCGCCAGCAGTTCCGGCCAAGAGACCCAGTACTTC. Drawing the rest from reference TRBV5-1 and TRBJ2-5, the complete variable domain is KAGVTQTPRYLIKTRGQQVTLSCSPISGHRSVSWYQQTPGQGLQFLFEYFSETQRNKGNFPGRFSGRQFSNSRSEMNVSTLELGDSALYLCASSSGQETQYFGPGTRLLVL.

This chain connects TRBV7-2 to TRBJ2-4; 8 bases agree with TRBD1. The CDR3 totals 16 residues. The V segment lost 4 bases and the J segment 0 bases; nucleotides outside the gene matches: 5. Germline V CDR1 and CDR2: SGHTA, FQGNSA. CDR3 sequence (DNA): TGTGCCAGCAGCTCCGGACAGGGACTAGCCAAAAACATTCAGTACTTC. It specifies CASSSGQGLAKNIQYF. Supplemented by reference TRBV7-2 and TRBJ2-4, the full variable domain reads GAGVSQSPSNKVTEKGKDVELRCDPISGHTALYWYRQSLGQGLEFLIYFQGNSAPDKSGLPSDRFSAERTGGSVSTLTIQRTQQEDSAVYLCASSSGQGLAKNIQYFGAGTRLSVL.

This clone has at least ten counts. The chain combines TRBV12-5 with TRBJ2-1, with 11 bases fitting TRBD2. Losses at the gene ends were 7 bases for V and 5 bases for J; bases not matched to a gene: 4. Germline V gene lookup returns CDR1 LGHNT and CDR2 FRNRAP. The CDR3 has 14 amino acids. CDR3 amino acids: CASVVLAGDNEQFF. The CDR3 DNA reads TGTGCTAGTGTTGTACTAGCGGGGGACAATGAGCAGTTCTTC.

The J gene is TRBJ1-2, the V gene TRBV10-3; 8 bases line up with TRBD1. This CDR3 has 13 residues. The trim removed 6 bases at V and 3 bases at J, leaving 3 bases unmatched. Germline lookup yields CDR1 ENHRY and CDR2 SYGVKD. The CDR3 sequence: CAISTQGDYGYTF. In nucleotides, the CDR3 is TGTGCCATCAGCACACAGGGGGACTATGGCTACACCTTC.